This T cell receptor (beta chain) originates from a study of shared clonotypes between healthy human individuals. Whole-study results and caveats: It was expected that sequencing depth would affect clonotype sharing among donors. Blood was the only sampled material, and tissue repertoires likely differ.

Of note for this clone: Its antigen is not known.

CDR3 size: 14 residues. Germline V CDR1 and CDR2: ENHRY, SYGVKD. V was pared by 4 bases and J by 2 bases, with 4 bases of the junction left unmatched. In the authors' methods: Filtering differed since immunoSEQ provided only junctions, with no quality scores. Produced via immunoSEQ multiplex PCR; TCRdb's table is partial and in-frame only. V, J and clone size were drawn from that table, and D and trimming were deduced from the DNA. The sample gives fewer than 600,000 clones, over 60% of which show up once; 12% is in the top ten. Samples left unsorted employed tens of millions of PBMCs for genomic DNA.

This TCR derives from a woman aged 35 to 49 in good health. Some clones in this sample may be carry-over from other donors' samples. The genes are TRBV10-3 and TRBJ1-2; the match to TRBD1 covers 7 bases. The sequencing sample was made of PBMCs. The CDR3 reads CAISGAQGNYGYTF. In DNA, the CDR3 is TGTGCCATCAGTGGGGCACAGGGGAACTATGGCTACACCTTC.